This is a list of T cell receptor beta chains from one sample in a study of CD4 T cells in relation to SARS-CoV-2 and coronaviruses. The antigens for these receptors are not known. Here immunoSEQ multiplex PCR was the method, and the copy in TCRdb shows in-frame clones only, minus some. The table records around 15,000 clones, roughly 85% of them present only once. Sequences were obtained from CD4+ T cells from PBMCs, cultured in vitro. The receptor set was obtained from a human donor in good health. Both conserved end residues are part of each CDR3. A D gene is named only where the DNA matches it firmly. Part of the rows lack a size; the others show once, few, many or a class for expanded clones.

J gene: TRBJ2-2
V gene: TRBV2
clone size: -
D gene: TRBD1
CDR3 DNA: TGTGCCAGTACGCAGGGGGCTGGCGGGGAGCTGTTTTTT
CDR3 protein: CASTQGAGGELFF

J gene: TRBJ2-2
V gene: TRBV4-2
clone size: -
D gene: TRBD2
CDR3 DNA: TGTGCCAGCAGCCAAAGGCTGGGGACTAGCGGGAACACCGGGGAGCTGTTTTTT
CDR3 protein: CASSQRLGTSGNTGELFF

J gene: TRBJ2-1
V gene: TRBV5-1
clone size: -
D gene: TRBD2
CDR3 DNA: TGCGCCAGCAGCTTATTTACTAGCGGAGTTTACAATGAGCAGTTCTTC
CDR3 protein: CASSLFTSGVYNEQFF

J gene: TRBJ1-1
V gene: TRBV19
clone size: -
D gene: -
CDR3 DNA: TGTGCCAGTAGTATATCTCCCATCATAGGTCTGAACACTGAAGCTTTCTTT
CDR3 protein: CASSISPIIGLNTEAFF

J gene: TRBJ2-5
V gene: TRBV11-3
clone size: -
D gene: TRBD1
CDR3 DNA: TGTGCCAGCAGCTCGGGACAGGGTTTTGCGGAGACCCAGTACTTC
CDR3 protein: CASSSGQGFAETQYF

J gene: TRBJ1-2
V gene: TRBV5-3
clone size: once
D gene: -
CDR3 DNA: TGTGCCAGAAGCCGAACCGATGAGGGGCCCGAAGCCTACACCTTC
CDR3 protein: CARSRTDEGPEAYTF

J gene: TRBJ1-6
V gene: TRBV28
clone size: -
D gene: TRBD1
CDR3 DNA: TGTGCCAGCAGAACTACAGGGGGGTCGGGTAATTCACCCCTCCACTTT
CDR3 protein: CASRTTGGSGNSPLHF

J gene: TRBJ1-5
V gene: TRBV4-1
clone size: -
D gene: TRBD1
CDR3 DNA: TGCGCCAGCAGCCAAGATCAACTCGGGGACAGGGGGCGAAGAAATCAGCCCCAGCATTTT
CDR3 protein: CASSQDQLGDRGRRNQPQHF

J gene: TRBJ2-6
V gene: TRBV24-1
clone size: -
D gene: -
CDR3 DNA: TGTGCCACCAGTGATTTTGGGGGTTCTGGGGCCAACGTCCTGACTTTC
CDR3 protein: CATSDFGGSGANVLTF

J gene: TRBJ2-5
V gene: TRBV19
clone size: -
D gene: -
CDR3 DNA: TGTGCCAGTAGCAGGTACCAAGAGACCCAGTACTTC
CDR3 protein: CASSRYQETQYF

J gene: TRBJ1-1
V gene: TRBV12-5
clone size: -
D gene: -
CDR3 DNA: TGTGCTAGTGCCCCCAACACTGAAGCTTTCTTT
CDR3 protein: CASAPNTEAFF

J gene: TRBJ2-5
V gene: TRBV15
clone size: once
D gene: -
CDR3 DNA: TGTGCCACCAGCAGAGATAGAGGGGCTGGGGAGACCCAGTACTTC
CDR3 protein: CATSRDRGAGETQYF

J gene: TRBJ2-3
V gene: TRBV7-3
clone size: -
D gene: -
CDR3 DNA: TGTGCCAGCAGCGGAGAAAACACAGATACGCAGTATTTT
CDR3 protein: CASSGENTDTQYF

J gene: TRBJ1-3
V gene: TRBV4-1
clone size: -
D gene: TRBD1
CDR3 DNA: TGCGCCAGCAGTCGGGACAGGGAGGACTCTGGAAACACCATATATTTT
CDR3 protein: CASSRDREDSGNTIYF

J gene: TRBJ2-3
V gene: TRBV24-1
clone size: -
D gene: -
CDR3 DNA: TGTGCCTCCCTCCAAGACTATTACACAGATACGCAGTATTTT
CDR3 protein: CASLQDYYTDTQYF

J gene: TRBJ1-5
V gene: TRBV5-4
clone size: -
D gene: TRBD1
CDR3 DNA: TGTGCCAGCAGCCTATACAGGGGAACCAGTCAGCCCCAGCATTTT
CDR3 protein: CASSLYRGTSQPQHF

J gene: TRBJ1-6
V gene: TRBV12-5
clone size: few
D gene: -
CDR3 DNA: TGTGCTAGTGGTTTCTCCCCGGCCTCACCCCTCCACTTT
CDR3 protein: CASGFSPASPLHF

J gene: TRBJ2-7
V gene: TRBV30
clone size: -
D gene: -
CDR3 DNA: TGTGCCTGTGACAGGTTATACGAGCAGTACTTC
CDR3 protein: CACDRLYEQYF

J gene: TRBJ1-5
V gene: TRBV30
clone size: -
D gene: -
CDR3 DNA: TGTGCCTGGAGTCCCCACAGGGTACAGCCCCAGCATTTT
CDR3 protein: CAWSPHRVQPQHF

J gene: TRBJ1-3
V gene: TRBV25-1
clone size: -
D gene: -
CDR3 DNA: TGTGCCAGCAGTGAATCAGGAACTGGAAACACCATATATTTT
CDR3 protein: CASSESGTGNTIYF

J gene: TRBJ2-3
V gene: TRBV4-1
clone size: -
D gene: TRBD1
CDR3 DNA: TGCGCCAGCAGGGACCCCCGGACAGGGCTCCAAGATACGCAGTATTTT
CDR3 protein: CASRDPRTGLQDTQYF

J gene: TRBJ2-1
V gene: TRBV24-1
clone size: -
D gene: TRBD2
CDR3 DNA: TGTGCCACCAGTGCCTCCAGCGGGAGGGCCATTGAGCAGTTCTTC
CDR3 protein: CATSASSGRAIEQFF

J gene: TRBJ2-2
V gene: TRBV19
clone size: -
D gene: TRBD1
CDR3 DNA: TGTGCCAGTAGTATAACGGGACAGGGGAACACCGGGGAGCTGTTTTTT
CDR3 protein: CASSITGQGNTGELFF

J gene: TRBJ2-1
V gene: TRBV7-2
clone size: -
D gene: -
CDR3 DNA: TGTGCCAGCAGCCTTTTGACCCGAAACAATGAGCAGTTCTTC
CDR3 protein: CASSLLTRNNEQFF

J gene: TRBJ2-7
V gene: TRBV14
clone size: -
D gene: -
CDR3 DNA: TGTGCCAGCAGCCAAGATCATTTTGGTATCGGACAGCTCTACGAGCAGTACTTC
CDR3 protein: CASSQDHFGIGQLYEQYF

J gene: TRBJ2-7
V gene: TRBV24-1
clone size: -
D gene: TRBD2
CDR3 DNA: TGTGCCACCAGTGAAGGACTAGCGGACTACGAGCAGTACTTC
CDR3 protein: CATSEGLADYEQYF

J gene: TRBJ2-7
V gene: TRBV28
clone size: -
D gene: -
CDR3 DNA: TGTGCCAGCAGTTCAACAGGCATGGCGTCCTACGAGCAGTACTTC
CDR3 protein: CASSSTGMASYEQYF

J gene: TRBJ2-2
V gene: TRBV5-6
clone size: -
D gene: -
CDR3 DNA: TGTGCCAGCAGCACGCCGGGACTCAACACCGGGGAGCTGTTTTTT
CDR3 protein: CASSTPGLNTGELFF

J gene: TRBJ2-7
V gene: TRBV14
clone size: -
D gene: -
CDR3 DNA: TGTGCCAGCAGCCAACTGAGGGAGCAGTACTTC
CDR3 protein: CASSQLREQYF

J gene: TRBJ2-1
V gene: TRBV24-1
clone size: once
D gene: -
CDR3 DNA: TGTGCCACCAGTGATTTCGGGGGACAAGGGTACAATGAGCAGTTCTTC
CDR3 protein: CATSDFGGQGYNEQFF

J gene: TRBJ2-7
V gene: TRBV25-1
clone size: -
D gene: TRBD2
CDR3 DNA: TGTGCCAGCAGTGCCCGGGACTACCCCTACGAGCAGTACTTC
CDR3 protein: CASSARDYPYEQYF

J gene: TRBJ2-1
V gene: TRBV28
clone size: -
D gene: TRBD2
CDR3 DNA: TGTGCCAGCAGAACCGGGACTAGGGTCGTTGAGCAGTTCTTC
CDR3 protein: CASRTGTRVVEQFF

J gene: TRBJ2-6
V gene: TRBV5-1
clone size: few
D gene: TRBD1
CDR3 DNA: TGCGCCAGCAGCGCGTCAATCAGGGGGTCTGGGGCCAACGTCCTGACTTTC
CDR3 protein: CASSASIRGSGANVLTF

J gene: TRBJ1-3
V gene: TRBV5-6
clone size: -
D gene: -
CDR3 DNA: TGTGCCAGCAGCCCCCGGAGGGGTGTGAACACCATATATTTT
CDR3 protein: CASSPRRGVNTIYF

J gene: TRBJ2-3
V gene: TRBV24-1
clone size: -
D gene: -
CDR3 DNA: TGTGCCACCCGACCTACCTTGAAAGATACGCAGTATTTT
CDR3 protein: CATRPTLKDTQYF

J gene: TRBJ2-7
V gene: TRBV7-2
clone size: -
D gene: TRBD2
CDR3 DNA: TGTGCCAGCAGCTTACTTCCAGCGGGAGGCGAGCAGTACTTC
CDR3 protein: CASSLLPAGGEQYF

J gene: TRBJ1-4
V gene: TRBV5-5
clone size: -
D gene: TRBD1
CDR3 DNA: TGTGCCAGCAGCTTGGTCTTAGGGGGCAATGAAAAACTGTTTTTT
CDR3 protein: CASSLVLGGNEKLFF

J gene: TRBJ1-5
V gene: TRBV14
clone size: -
D gene: TRBD1
CDR3 DNA: TGTGCCAGCAGCTCACGACCCCCGGGACAGGCTCTTTGGAGCAATCAGCCCCAGCATTTT
CDR3 protein: CASSSRPPGQALWSNQPQHF

J gene: TRBJ2-2
V gene: TRBV12-3/TRBV12-4
clone size: -
D gene: -
CDR3 DNA: TGTGCCAGCAGTACCCAGGAGGCCGGGGAGCTGTTTTTT
CDR3 protein: CASSTQEAGELFF

J gene: TRBJ2-1
V gene: TRBV9
clone size: -
D gene: TRBD2
CDR3 DNA: TGTGCCAGCAGCTACGCGGGACTAGCGGGTTGGGAGCAGTTCTTC
CDR3 protein: CASSYAGLAGWEQFF

J gene: TRBJ2-3
V gene: TRBV24-1
clone size: -
D gene: TRBD2
CDR3 DNA: TGTGCCACCAGTGCGATGACACCAAGGACTAGCGGATATGGGTCAGATACGCAGTATTTT
CDR3 protein: CATSAMTPRTSGYGSDTQYF

J gene: TRBJ2-5
V gene: TRBV9
clone size: -
D gene: TRBD1
CDR3 DNA: TGTGCCAGCAGCGTAGGGCGCACGTTAGCGACCAGGGGGGAGACCCAGTACTTC
CDR3 protein: CASSVGRTLATRGETQYF

J gene: TRBJ2-7
V gene: TRBV6-5
clone size: -
D gene: -
CDR3 DNA: TGTGCCAGCAACTCAAGGGCCGGGTCCTACGAGCAGTACTTC
CDR3 protein: CASNSRAGSYEQYF

J gene: TRBJ2-7
V gene: TRBV27
clone size: -
D gene: -
CDR3 DNA: TGTGCCAGCAGTCAGGGTCCAATATCTGGCTACGAGCAGTACTTC
CDR3 protein: CASSQGPISGYEQYF

J gene: TRBJ1-2
V gene: TRBV9
clone size: once
D gene: -
CDR3 DNA: TGTGCCAGCAGCGTAGTAGACCAGGGGAGTCATGGCTACACCTTC
CDR3 protein: CASSVVDQGSHGYTF

J gene: TRBJ2-3
V gene: TRBV23-1
clone size: -
D gene: TRBD1
CDR3 DNA: TGCGCCAGCAGTCAACCCGGGACAGGGTTCGGTACGCAGTATTTT
CDR3 protein: CASSQPGTGFGTQYF

J gene: TRBJ1-2
V gene: TRBV11-2
clone size: few
D gene: -
CDR3 DNA: TGTGCCAGCAGCTTAGTCTATGGCTACACCTTC
CDR3 protein: CASSLVYGYTF

J gene: TRBJ1-2
V gene: TRBV12-3/TRBV12-4
clone size: -
D gene: TRBD1
CDR3 DNA: TGTGCCAGCAGTATACAGGGGGGCTACACCTTC
CDR3 protein: CASSIQGGYTF

J gene: TRBJ2-5
V gene: TRBV5-1
clone size: few
D gene: -
CDR3 DNA: TGCGCCAGCAGCTTGGCCCTGAGGGATCAAGAGACCCAGTACTTC
CDR3 protein: CASSLALRDQETQYF

J gene: TRBJ1-6
V gene: TRBV28
clone size: -
D gene: TRBD1
CDR3 DNA: TGTGCCAGCAGTGAAGGGGGCTTAGGTTCACCCCTCCACTTT
CDR3 protein: CASSEGGLGSPLHF

J gene: TRBJ2-6
V gene: TRBV3-1/TRBV3-2
clone size: -
D gene: -
CDR3 DNA: TGTGCCAGCAGCCAAGACAGGGCTTCTGGGGCCAACGTCCTGACTTTC
CDR3 protein: CASSQDRASGANVLTF

J gene: TRBJ2-1
V gene: TRBV6-1
clone size: -
D gene: -
CDR3 DNA: TGTGCCAGCAGTGAACCTGGGAGCTCCTACAATGAGCAGTTCTTC
CDR3 protein: CASSEPGSSYNEQFF